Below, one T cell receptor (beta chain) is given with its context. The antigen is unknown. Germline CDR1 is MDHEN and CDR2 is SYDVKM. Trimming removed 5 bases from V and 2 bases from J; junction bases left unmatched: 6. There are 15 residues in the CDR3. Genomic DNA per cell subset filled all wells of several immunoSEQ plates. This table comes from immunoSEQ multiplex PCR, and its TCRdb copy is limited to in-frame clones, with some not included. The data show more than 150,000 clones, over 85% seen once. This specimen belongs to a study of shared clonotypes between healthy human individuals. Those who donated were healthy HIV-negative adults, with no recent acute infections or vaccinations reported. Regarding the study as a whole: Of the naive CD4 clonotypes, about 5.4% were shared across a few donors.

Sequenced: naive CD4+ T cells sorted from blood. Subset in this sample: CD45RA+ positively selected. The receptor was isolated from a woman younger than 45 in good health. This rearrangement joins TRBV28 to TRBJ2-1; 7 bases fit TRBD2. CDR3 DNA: TGTGCCAGCAGTGGGCCTAGCGGACCCTACAATGAGCAGTTCTTC. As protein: CASSGPSGPYNEQFF.